The next 11 T cell receptor beta chains were all read from a single sample in a study of blood T cells in healthy people across ages. Combining a sample-barcoded 5' primer with a J-beta primer mix, a second PCR ran for about 6 to 12 cycles. TCRdb called the 5' RACE reads again in MiXCR, with one record for every CDR3 protein. The data contain about 1.5 million distinct CDR3 sequences, about 45% of them singletons. Sequencing used blood. The receptor set was obtained from a woman under 30 in good health.

This clonotype was recorded a few times. The rearrangement links TRBV5-1 to TRBJ1-2, with TRBD1 identical over 7 bases. In germline, CDR1 is SGHRS, CDR2 YFSETQ. This CDR3 has 16 residues. V shed 0 bases, J shed 0 bases, and the junction held 5 bases outside the gene matches. The CDR3 region is CASSLVSGTANYGYTF. For the CDR3, the DNA is TGCGCCAGCAGCTTGGTCTCCGGGACAGCTAACTATGGCTACACCTTC.

The table lists this clonotype with many counts. The rearrangement links TRBV7-6 to TRBJ1-1; possibly TRBD1 for D (5 bases). Trimming removed 1 base at V and 2 bases at J, with 11 bases between. This CDR3 spans 15 amino acids. Germline assignment: CDR1 SGHVS and CDR2 FNYEAQ. The CDR3 region has the DNA TGTGCCAGCAGCTTAGTGGGGGGAGGTAACACTGAAGCTTTCTTT. Its protein is CASSLVGGGNTEAFF. Full variable domain (rest looked up from reference TRBV7-6 and TRBJ1-1): GAGVSQSPRYKVTKRGQDVALRCDPISGHVSLYWYRQALGQGPEFLTYFNYEAQQDKSGLPNDRFSAERPEGSISTLTIQRTEQRDSAMYRCASSLVGGGNTEAFFGQGTRLTVV.

The V gene is TRBV7-2, the J gene TRBJ1-2; D not certain. V was cut by 1 base and J by 6 bases, with 12 bases left in between. The CDR3 is 14 amino acids. Germline CDR1 SGHTA, CDR2 FQGNSA. The CDR3 is CASSLEFTANGYTF. CDR3 coding DNA: TGTGCCAGCAGCTTAGAATTTACGGCGAATGGCTACACCTTC.

Many counts were recorded for this clonotype. The chain recombines TRBV5-1 with TRBJ1-2; the match to TRBD1 covers 9 bases. J was trimmed by 4 bases and V by 2 bases; bases with no gene match: 9. Germline assignment: CDR1 SGHRS and CDR2 YFSETQ. CDR3 length: 16 residues. The CDR3, as DNA: TGCGCCAGCAGCTTATGGACGGGACAGGGAGGCTATGGCTACACCTTC. The encoded protein is CASSLWTGQGGYGYTF.

The gene calls are TRBV12-3 or TRBV12-4 and TRBJ1-6; D gene unclear. Between the trimmed V and J ends, which lost 5 bases and 9 bases, there was a span of 8 bases. CDR3 length: 12 amino acids. The CDR3 sequence is CASSRPGSPLHF. The CDR3 DNA reads as TGTGCCAGCAGTCGCCCCGGTTCACCCCTCCACTTT.

This clonotype showed up just a few times. CDR3 nucleotides: TGTGCCAGCAGCAGCACAGTAACCCGATACAATGAGCAGTTCTTC. Translated, it gives CASSSTVTRYNEQFF. The chain recombines TRBV6-2 or TRBV6-3 with TRBJ2-1; D gene unclear. This CDR3 has 15 amino acids. Trimming took off 6 bases at V and 4 bases at J, with 16 bases between the two ends. In germline, CDR1 is MNHEY, CDR2 SVGEGT.

This clonotype has at least ten counts. The chain couples TRBV4-1 to TRBJ1-2; D is uncertain. V was cut by 0 bases and J by 2 bases, with 7 bases left in between. This CDR3 has 14 residues. Germline V gives CDR1 MGHRA, CDR2 YSYEKL. This CDR3 reads CASSQDRLNYGYTF. The CDR3, as DNA: TGCGCCAGCAGCCAAGATCGTCTGAACTATGGCTACACCTTC.

The chain joins TRBV6-2 or TRBV6-3 to TRBJ1-1, with 7 bases lining up with TRBD1. V lost 1 base, J lost 10 bases, and 9 bases stayed unmatched. The CDR3 is 14 residues long. CDR1 is MNHEY, CDR2 SVGEGT, per germline. For the CDR3, the DNA is TGTGCCAGCAGTTACTTCCGGGACAGCAAAGTAGCTTTCTTT. Encoded protein: CASSYFRDSKVAFF.

This clonotype was recorded a few times. The chain links TRBV4-1 to TRBJ1-4; D may be TRBD1 (6 bases). V gave up 2 bases and J gave up 5 bases, with 9 bases separating them. This CDR3 has 14 residues. Germline loops: CDR1 MGHRA, CDR2 YSYEKL. The CDR3 reads CASSQWTENEKLFF. CDR3 DNA: TGCGCCAGCAGCCAATGGACAGAGAATGAAAAACTGTTTTTT.

The chain links TRBV9 to TRBJ2-3; 7 positions match TRBD2. The germline gives CDR1 SGDLS, CDR2 YYNGEE. CDR3 size: 14 residues. V shed 7 bases and J 2 bases; nucleotides not matched to a gene: 7. This CDR3 is CASRRDYPTDTQYF. The CDR3 coding sequence is TGTGCCAGCCGTCGGGACTACCCCACAGATACGCAGTATTTT.

The V and J genes are TRBV10-2 and TRBJ2-5; no reliable D call. The end of the DNA is better explained by TRBJ2-7, so the J call may be wrong. CDR1 is WSHSY, CDR2 SAAADI, per germline. The CDR3 sequence is 13 residues long. CDR3 DNA sequence: TGCGCCAGCAGTGAGAGTGCGGTCTACGAGCAGTACTTC. This codes for CASSESAVYEQYF.